Presented here are 16 T cell receptor beta chains from one specimen sequenced in a study of shared clonotypes between healthy human individuals. Cells designated naive CD8 were CD45RO-negative and were positively selected for CCR7, with terminally differentiated effector memory CD45RA+ cells excluded. The table came from immunoSEQ multiplex PCR; TCRdb's copy has only in-frame clones and leaves some out. The repertoire holds approximately 2,000,000 clones, about 94% seen once, with around 1.7% in the top ten. Specimen: naive CD8+ T cells from PBMCs. These receptors all stem from a man aged 18 to 30 in good health. Some clones in this sample may be carry-over from other donors' samples.

In this sample, this clone turned up once. The CDR3 DNA reads TGTGCCAGCAGCCCACAGGGGCAGTTTCACTATGGCTACACCTTC. Translated, it gives CASSPQGQFHYGYTF. The chain has TRBV7-9 and TRBJ1-2; 7 bases are shared with TRBD1. The CDR3 covers 15 residues. J lost 3 bases, V lost 5 bases, and 9 bases had no gene match. The germline V gene has CDR1 SEHNR and CDR2 FQNEAQ (reference sequence).

J is TRBJ1-3 and V is TRBV6-1; unclear D gene. The CDR3 has 14 amino acids. The V end lost 6 bases, the J end lost 0 bases, and 9 bases lay between the germline ends. In germline, CDR1 is MNHNS, CDR2 SASEGT. In DNA, the CDR3 is TGTGCCAGCAGCGGGCAGGACTCTGGAAACACCATATATTTT. The encoded protein is CASSGQDSGNTIYF.

This chain links TRBV25-1 with TRBJ1-1, with D perhaps matching TRBD1 (6 bases). V lost 1 base, J lost 4 bases, and 13 bases lay in between. The CDR3 extends over 15 amino acids. Germline V lookup: CDR1 MGHDK, CDR2 SYGVNS. The CDR3 coding sequence is TGTGCCAGCAGTGAATTTGGGGAGGGGGTCACTGAAGCTTTCTTT. Translation gives CASSEFGEGVTEAFF.

The chain is built from TRBV19 and TRBJ1-5; 10 bases agree with TRBD1. The CDR3 loop spans 16 amino acids. CDR1 and CDR2 from the germline V gene are LNHDA and SQIVND (reference sequence). Trimming at V came to 0 bases and at J to 4 bases, leaving 3 bases not matched to a gene. CDR3: CASSIDRTGGNQPQHF. DNA for the CDR3: TGTGCCAGTAGTATAGATCGGACAGGGGGGAATCAGCCCCAGCATTTT.

The chain employs TRBV9 and TRBJ2-2; TRBD1 aligns across 7 bases. J lost 1 base, V lost 7 bases, and 7 bases had no gene match. This CDR3 has 15 residues. From germline, CDR1 is SGDLS and CDR2 YYNGEE. CDR3 nucleotide sequence: TGTGCCAGCGCTTCGGGACAGATGAACACCGGGGAGCTGTTTTTT. Protein sequence: CASASGQMNTGELFF.

The chain is built from TRBV9 and TRBJ2-3, with D tentatively TRBD1 or TRBD2 (5 bases each). CDR1 SGDLS and CDR2 YYNGEE come from the germline V gene. The CDR3 has 12 residues. V lost 2 bases and J lost 14, with 15 bases in between. CDR3 DNA sequence: TGTGCCAGCAGCGTGCCGGGACCGTCCATGTATTTT. As protein: CASSVPGPSMYF.

The V and J genes are TRBV28 and TRBJ2-5; 14 nucleotides agree with TRBD2. The germline V gene has CDR1 MDHEN and CDR2 SYDVKM. The J segment lost 5 bases and the V segment lost 5 bases, leaving 10 bases of the junction unmatched. This CDR3 spans 17 amino acids. The CDR3 coding sequence is TGTGCCAGCAGTCCACCGGGACTAGCGGGAGTCGGGGAGACCCAGTACTTC. This encodes CASSPPGLAGVGETQYF.

J is TRBJ2-2 and V is TRBV9; 8 nucleotides match TRBD1. CDR3 length equals 16 residues. V was clipped by 3 bases and J by 6 bases; unmatched bases: 10. Germline lookup yields CDR1 SGDLS and CDR2 YYNGEE. CDR3 DNA: TGTGCCAGCAGCGCCGAGACAGGGGAAAGGGCCGGGGAGCTGTTTTTT. Its translation: CASSAETGERAGELFF.

The chain joins TRBV7-9 to TRBJ1-2; perhaps TRBD1 as D (6 bases). In germline, CDR1 is SEHNR, CDR2 FQNEAQ (reference sequence). The V end lost 5 bases, the J end lost 5 bases, and 15 bases lay between the germline ends. This CDR3 is built from 14 residues. CDR3 region: CASSHSGTTYGYTF. The CDR3 bases are TGTGCCAGCAGCCACTCCGGGACAACGTATGGCTACACCTTC. Full variable domain (missing parts from reference TRBV7-9 and TRBJ1-2): DTGVSQNPRHKITKRGQNVTFRCDPISEHNRLYWYRQTLGQGPEFLTYFQNEAQLEKSRLLSDRFSAERPKGSFSTLEIQRTEQGDSAMYLCASSHSGTTYGYTFGSGTRLTVV.

The chain links TRBV14 to TRBJ2-3; D remains unclear. The germline V and J ends were trimmed by 5 bases and 1 base, with 10 bases remaining between them. Germline loops: CDR1 SGHDN, CDR2 FVKESK. The CDR3 has 14 amino acids. CDR3 DNA sequence: TGTGCCAGCAGCGAACCGTGGGGCACAGATACGCAGTATTTT. This sequence encodes CASSEPWGTDTQYF.

This sequence joins TRBV15 and TRBJ2-5, with TRBD1 matching 7 bases. This CDR3 region has 14 residues. The germline gives CDR1 LNHNV, CDR2 YYDKDF (reference sequence). J lost 7 bases, V lost 5 bases, and 10 bases had no gene match. CDR3 sequence reads: CATSVRDSLRTQYF. CDR3 DNA: TGTGCCACCAGCGTAAGGGACAGTCTTAGGACCCAGTACTTC. Full variable domain (outside the CDR3, taken from reference TRBV15 and TRBJ2-5): DAMVIQNPRYQVTQFGKPVTLSCSQTLNHNVMYWYQQKSSQAPKLLFHYYDKDFNNEADTPDNFQSRRPNTSFCFLDIRSPGLGDTAMYLCATSVRDSLRTQYFGPGTRLLVL.

The gene calls are TRBV21-1 and TRBJ1-4; TRBD1 is the table's D call, not checked against the DNA. TRBV21-1 is assigned pseudogene status. This CDR3 region has 16 residues. CDR3 protein: CARRGSGGANNEKLFF. The DNA of the CDR3 is TGTGCCAGACGTGGGTCAGGGGGCGCGAATAATGAAAAACTGTTTTTT.

This chain links TRBV9 with TRBJ2-3; tentative D call: TRBD2 (6 bases). This CDR3 comprises 14 residues. V lost 0 bases and J 2 bases, leaving 7 bases between the germline ends. The germline V gene encodes CDR1 SGDLS and CDR2 YYNGEE. The CDR3, as DNA: TGTGCCAGCAGCGTAGTAGCGGACACAGATACGCAGTATTTT. Amino acid sequence: CASSVVADTDTQYF.

This clone was detected once. The rearrangement links TRBV27 to TRBJ2-3; the D is unclear. The CDR3 covers 15 residues. Between the trimmed V and J ends, which lost 4 bases and 4 bases, there was a span of 15 bases. The V gene's germline CDR1 is MNHEY and CDR2 SMNVEV (reference sequence). CDR3 region: CASSSSGNSADTQYF. The CDR3 bases are TGTGCCAGCAGTTCTAGTGGGAACAGTGCAGATACGCAGTATTTT.

The chain joins TRBV6-1 to TRBJ2-7; D is uncertain. V was shortened by 0 bases and J by 4 bases, with 13 bases between the two germline ends. Germline V lookup: CDR1 MNHNS, CDR2 SASEGT. The CDR3 is 15 amino acids. The CDR3: CASSEALGRLYEQYF. The CDR3 DNA reads as TGTGCCAGCAGTGAAGCGCTAGGACGATTGTACGAGCAGTACTTC.

The rearrangement links TRBV9 to TRBJ1-4; the match to TRBD1 covers 10 bases. The CDR3 has 16 residues. J lost 7 bases, V lost 3 bases, and 9 bases had no gene match. In germline, CDR1 is SGDLS, CDR2 YYNGEE. The CDR3 sequence is CASSARDRGRSEKLFF. The CDR3 DNA sequence: TGTGCCAGCAGCGCCCGGGACAGGGGACGATCTGAAAAACTGTTTTTT.